Listed here are 8 T cell receptor beta chains from one sample, sequenced in a study of CD8 T cells in Susac syndrome. Reverse transcription of roughly 0.45 to 1 ug RNA used random hexamers. TCRdb ran MiXCR on the immunoSEQ multiplex PCR reads and lists one entry per CDR3 protein. The sample yields over 80,000 distinct CDR3 sequences, 94% seen once. Sequenced material: CD8+ T cells from PBMCs. The receptors derive from a human donor with Susac syndrome.

The genes are TRBV6-6 and TRBJ2-7; no reliable D call. The CDR3 is made up of 12 amino acids. The germline gives CDR1 MNHNY, CDR2 SVGAGI (reference sequence). The ends were cut back, 8 bases at V and 2 bases at J, with 10 bases in the middle. Here the CDR3 reads CASWDAPYEQYF. For the CDR3, the DNA is TGTGCCAGCTGGGATGCCCCCTACGAGCAGTACTTC.

V gene TRBV5-6 combines with J gene TRBJ1-5; D is perhaps TRBD1 (5 bases). The CDR3 runs 17 residues. V was pared by 1 base and J by 5 bases, with 19 bases between. Germline CDR1 is SGHDT and CDR2 is YYEEEE. CDR3 bases: TGTGCCAGCAGCTTGCGGCCAGGGCTTACCCTCCATCAGCCCCAGCATTTT. Its translation: CASSLRPGLTLHQPQHF. Combining the CDR3 with reference TRBV5-6 and TRBJ1-5 gives the whole variable domain DAGVTQSPTHLIKTRGQQVTLRCSPKSGHDTVSWYQQALGQGPQFIFQYYEEEERQRGNFPDRFSGHQFPNYSSELNVNALLLGDSALYLCASSLRPGLTLHQPQHFGDGTRLSIL.

V gene TRBV5-1 combines with J gene TRBJ1-1, with a possible D match to TRBD1 (5 bases). Germline V gene data show CDR1 as SGHRS and CDR2 as YFSETQ. The CDR3 has 13 residues. The V end was cut by 0 bases, the J end by 6 bases, with 9 bases between. CDR3 DNA sequence: TGCGCCAGCAGCTTGGCCGTGGGGGCTGAAGCTTTCTTT. Encoded protein: CASSLAVGAEAFF.

The chain links TRBV19 to TRBJ2-5; TRBD2 matches at 9 bases. The CDR3 has 14 amino acids. Germline CDR1 and CDR2: LNHDA and SQIVND (reference sequence). V shed 10 bases and J 0 bases; nucleotides not matched to a gene: 6. In nucleotides, the CDR3 is TGTGCCACGACTAGCGGAGAGTACCAAGAGACCCAGTACTTC. Encoded protein: CATTSGEYQETQYF.

This clonotype has a single count. The chain couples TRBV6-2 or TRBV6-3 to TRBJ1-2; 7 bases fit TRBD1. Trimming took 2 bases from V and 5 from J; bases not matched to a gene: 5. Per the germline V gene, CDR1 is MNHEY and CDR2 is SVGEGT. This CDR3 is built from 14 residues. DNA of the CDR3: TGTGCCAGCAGTTACGGGGACAGTCTGTATGGCTACACCTTC. Protein: CASSYGDSLYGYTF.

This clonotype was recorded a few times. Compared with germline, one end of the junction differs, possibly owing to a read error. The chain links TRBV5-1 to TRBJ1-1, with 7 bases fitting TRBD1. The CDR3 runs 12 residues. The germline gives CDR1 SGHRS, CDR2 YFSETQ. CDR3 nucleotide sequence: TGTGCCAGCAGACAGGGGAACACTGAAGCTTTCTTT. Encoded protein: CASRQGNTEAFF.

The rearrangement links TRBV3-1 to TRBJ2-5, with a weak D call TRBD2 (5 bases). Germline values: CDR1 LGHDT, CDR2 YNNKEL (reference sequence). The CDR3 contains 15 residues. The V gene lost 0 bases and the J gene lost 5 bases, with 13 bases spanning the gap. CDR3 amino acids: CASSQENRLRETQYF. The CDR3 coding sequence is TGTGCCAGCAGCCAAGAGAACCGACTAAGGGAGACCCAGTACTTC.

The J gene is TRBJ2-5, the V gene TRBV5-6; D is unclear. CDR3 length equals 14 residues. V lost 1 base to trimming and J lost 0 bases, with 7 bases between them. Germline CDR1 reads SGHDT; CDR2 reads YYEEEE. CDR3 amino acids: CASSLWADQETQYF. DNA for the CDR3: TGTGCCAGCAGCTTGTGGGCAGACCAAGAGACCCAGTACTTC.